This T cell receptor (beta chain) was recovered during a study of T cell responses to AZD1222 COVID-19 vaccine. Worth noting for this clone: What it binds is unknown.

Study results and caveats: Recipients of AZD1222 seropositive at baseline numbered only 5 to 7.

The V and J ends lost 2 bases and 0 bases respectively, with 14 bases between them. This CDR3 has 17 amino acids. Germline V CDR1 and CDR2: SQVTM, ANQGSEA. Profiled with immunoSEQ multiplex PCR; TCRdb holds only in-frame clones, not every one. The sample has approximately 110,000 clones, 88% seen once; the top ten hold about 5%. The chain combines TRBV29-1 with TRBJ2-6, with D uncertain. This receptor was taken from an adult in good health. The specimen was peripheral blood, collected on day 0 of AZD1222 vaccination. CDR3 nucleotide sequence: TGCAGCGTTGAATTGGGGTCCACCCGCTCTGGGGCCAACGTCCTGACTTTC. Translating gives CSVELGSTRSGANVLTF.